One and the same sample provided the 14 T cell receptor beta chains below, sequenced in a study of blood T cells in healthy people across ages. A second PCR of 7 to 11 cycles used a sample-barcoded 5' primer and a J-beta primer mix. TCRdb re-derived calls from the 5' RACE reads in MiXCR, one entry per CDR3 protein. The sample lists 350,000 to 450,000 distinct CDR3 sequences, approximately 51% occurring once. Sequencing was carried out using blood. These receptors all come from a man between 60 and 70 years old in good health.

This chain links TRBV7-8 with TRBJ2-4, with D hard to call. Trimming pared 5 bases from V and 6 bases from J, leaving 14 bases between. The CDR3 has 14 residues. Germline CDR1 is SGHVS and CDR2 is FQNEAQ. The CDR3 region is CASSTHGIGNIQYF. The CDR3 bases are TGTGCCAGCAGCACCCATGGGATCGGAAACATTCAGTACTTC.

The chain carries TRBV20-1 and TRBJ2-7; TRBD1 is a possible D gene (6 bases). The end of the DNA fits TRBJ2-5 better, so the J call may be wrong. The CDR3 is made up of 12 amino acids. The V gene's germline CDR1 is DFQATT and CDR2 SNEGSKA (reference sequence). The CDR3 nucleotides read TGCAGTGCTAGAGAGGGGGCGGAGACCCAGTACTTC. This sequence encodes CSAREGAETQYF.

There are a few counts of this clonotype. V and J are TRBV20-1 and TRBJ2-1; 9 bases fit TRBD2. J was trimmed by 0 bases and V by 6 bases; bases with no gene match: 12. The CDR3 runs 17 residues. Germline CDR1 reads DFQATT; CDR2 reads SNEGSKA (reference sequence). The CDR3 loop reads CSAPRREGPSSYNEQFF. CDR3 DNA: TGCAGTGCCCCTAGGCGGGAGGGCCCGAGCTCCTACAATGAGCAGTTCTTC.

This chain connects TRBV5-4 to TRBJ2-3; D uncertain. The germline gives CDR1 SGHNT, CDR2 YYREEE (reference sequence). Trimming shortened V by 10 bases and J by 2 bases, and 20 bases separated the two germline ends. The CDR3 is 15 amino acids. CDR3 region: CAGTYWGKNTDTQYF. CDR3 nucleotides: TGTGCCGGCACTTATTGGGGAAAAAACACAGATACGCAGTATTTT.

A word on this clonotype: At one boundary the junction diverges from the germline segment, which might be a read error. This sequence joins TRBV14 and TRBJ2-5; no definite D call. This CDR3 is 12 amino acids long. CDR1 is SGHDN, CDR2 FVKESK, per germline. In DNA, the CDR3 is TGTGCCAGTGGCAGAACCCAAGAGGCCCAGTACTTC. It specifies CASGRTQEAQYF.

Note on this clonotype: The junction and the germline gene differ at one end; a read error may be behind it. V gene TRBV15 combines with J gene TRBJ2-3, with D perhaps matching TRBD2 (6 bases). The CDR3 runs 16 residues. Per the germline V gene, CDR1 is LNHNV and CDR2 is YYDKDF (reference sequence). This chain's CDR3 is CATSRETAGRGDTQYF. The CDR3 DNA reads TGTGCCACCAGTAGAGAAACGGCGGGACGGGGAGATACGCAGTATTTT.

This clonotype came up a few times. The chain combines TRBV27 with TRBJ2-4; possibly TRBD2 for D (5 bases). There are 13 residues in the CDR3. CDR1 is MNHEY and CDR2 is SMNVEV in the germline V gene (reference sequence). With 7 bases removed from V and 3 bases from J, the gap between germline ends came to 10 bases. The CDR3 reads CASTRAGKNIQYF. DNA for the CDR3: TGTGCCAGCACGAGGGCTGGCAAAAACATTCAGTACTTC.

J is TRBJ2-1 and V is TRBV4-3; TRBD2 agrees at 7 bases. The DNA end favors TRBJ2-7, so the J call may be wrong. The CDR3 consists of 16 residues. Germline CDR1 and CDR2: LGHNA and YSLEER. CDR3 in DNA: TGCGCCAGCAGCCAAGTAGCTAGCGGATCCTACAATGAGCAGTACTTC. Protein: CASSQVASGSYNEQYF.

The CDR3 nucleotides read TGTGCCAGCAGCGGACCCGGTGGGCAAGAGACCCAGTACTTC. This codes for CASSGPGGQETQYF. The V and J genes are TRBV9 and TRBJ2-5; the D is unclear. Germline V lookup: CDR1 SGDLS, CDR2 YYNGEE. The length of the CDR3 is 14 residues. V gave up 3 bases and J gave up 2 bases, with 11 bases separating them. The whole variable domain, remainder taken from reference TRBV9 and TRBJ2-5, is DSGVTQTPKHLITATGQRVTLRCSPRSGDLSVYWYQQSLDQGLQFLIQYYNGEERAKGNILERFSAQQFPDLHSELNLSSLELGDSALYFCASSGPGGQETQYFGPGTRLLVL.

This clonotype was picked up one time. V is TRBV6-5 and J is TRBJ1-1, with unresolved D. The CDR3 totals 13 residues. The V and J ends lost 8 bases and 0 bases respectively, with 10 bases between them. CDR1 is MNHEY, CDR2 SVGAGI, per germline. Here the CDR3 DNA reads TGTGCCAGCGCCAGAGTCGTGAACACTGAAGCTTTCTTT. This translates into CASARVVNTEAFF.

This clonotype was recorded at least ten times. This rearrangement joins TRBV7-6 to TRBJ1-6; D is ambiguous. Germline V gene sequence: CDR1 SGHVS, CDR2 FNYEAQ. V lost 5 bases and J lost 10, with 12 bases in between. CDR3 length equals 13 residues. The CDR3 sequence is CASSAVERSPLHF. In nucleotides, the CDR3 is TGTGCCAGCAGCGCCGTGGAGCGCTCACCCCTCCACTTT.

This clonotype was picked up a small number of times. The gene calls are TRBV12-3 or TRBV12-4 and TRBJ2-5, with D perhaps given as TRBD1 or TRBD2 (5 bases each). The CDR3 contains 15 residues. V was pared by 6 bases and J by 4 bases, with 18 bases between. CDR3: CASRRGNSQGETQYF. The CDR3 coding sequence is TGTGCCAGCAGGAGGGGCAACTCCCAGGGAGAGACCCAGTACTTC.

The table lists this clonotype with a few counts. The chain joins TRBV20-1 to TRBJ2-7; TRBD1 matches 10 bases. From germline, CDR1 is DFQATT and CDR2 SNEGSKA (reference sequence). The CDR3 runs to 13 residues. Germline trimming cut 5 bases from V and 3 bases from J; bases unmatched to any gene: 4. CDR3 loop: CSAPRDRGYEQYF. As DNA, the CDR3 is TGCAGTGCTCCCCGGGACAGGGGCTACGAGCAGTACTTC.

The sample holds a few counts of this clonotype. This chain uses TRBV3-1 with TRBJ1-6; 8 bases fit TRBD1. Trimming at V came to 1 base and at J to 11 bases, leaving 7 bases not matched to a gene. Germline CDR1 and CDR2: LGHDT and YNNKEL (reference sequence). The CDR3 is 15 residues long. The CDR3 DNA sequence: TGTGCCAGCAGCCAAGTACGGACAGGGCACACACCCCTCCACTTT. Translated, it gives CASSQVRTGHTPLHF. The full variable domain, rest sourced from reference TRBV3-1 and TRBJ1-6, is DTAVSQTPKYLVTQMGNDKSIKCEQNLGHDTMYWYKQDSKKFLKIMFSYNNKELIINETVPNRFSPKSPDKAHLNLHINSLELGDSAVYFCASSQVRTGHTPLHFGNGTRLTVT.